Included here is one T cell receptor beta chain sequence, with context. What it binds is unknown. This entry is derived from a study of shared clonotypes between healthy human individuals. Overall study findings and caveats: How much donors shared clonotypes was expected to be affected by sequencing depth. Generally, naive subsets came out with larger estimated richness than memory subsets.

For sorted subsets, about 190 ng DNA per replicate equaled about 30,000 T cell genomes. Clones were sequenced by immunoSEQ multiplex PCR, and TCRdb holds only the in-frame ones, with some missing. The sample contains under 150,000 clones, more than 65% of which appear only once. The CDR3 is made up of 17 amino acids. V was pared by 7 bases and J by 5 bases, with 24 bases between. Germline assignment: CDR1 SGHAT and CDR2 FQNNGV. Each CD8 memory set brought CD45RO+ cells together with CCR7-negative CD45RA+ TemRA cells. The TCR originated in a woman in her thirties in good health. This rearrangement joins TRBV11-2 to TRBJ2-1, with D possibly being TRBD2 (6 bases). The sample was memory CD8+ T cells sorted from blood. Subset denoted: CD45RO+ cells pooled with CCR7-negative TemRA cells. The CDR3 spells CASTDVGGSSSDNEQFF. The CDR3 DNA is TGTGCCAGCACCGACGTCGGAGGGTCTAGCAGCGACAATGAGCAGTTCTTC. The full variable domain, with the rest looked up from reference TRBV11-2 and TRBJ2-1, is EAGVAQSPRYKIIEKRQSVAFWCNPISGHATLYWYQQILGQGPKLLIQFQNNGVVDDSQLPKDRFSAERLKGVDSTLKIQPAKLEDSAVYLCASTDVGGSSSDNEQFFGPGTRLTVL.